This TCR beta chain was recorded in a study of cytomegalovirus exposure and HLA in healthy donors. As concerns this clone: Its specificity is unknown.

All the people who gave samples were healthy bone marrow donors. Use of 60 Vbeta and 13 Jbeta primers characterized the PCR. Method: immunoSEQ multiplex PCR; TCRdb's copy keeps in-frame clones and lacks some. The sample includes around 110,000 clones, around a tenth of them seen just once. Study-level points and caveats: Diagnosis of cytomegalovirus status made by the classifier reportedly showed high specificity and sensitivity. Further analysis was carried out later, and it showed several of the most significant clusters appearing linked to common viral pathogens.

The germline CDR1 and CDR2 sequences are WNHNN and SYGVQD (reference sequence). V was pared by 0 bases and J by 5 bases, with 5 bases of the junction left unmatched. The CDR3 has 15 amino acids. The sequence was obtained from a man under 40 in good health and CMV-seronegative. Sequenced: PBMCs. The rearrangement uses TRBV10-1 and TRBJ2-3; 7 bases match TRBD2. CDR3 DNA sequence: TGCGCCAGCAGTGAGTCGTCTAGCGGTAGAGATACGCAGTATTTT. It codes for CASSESSSGRDTQYF.